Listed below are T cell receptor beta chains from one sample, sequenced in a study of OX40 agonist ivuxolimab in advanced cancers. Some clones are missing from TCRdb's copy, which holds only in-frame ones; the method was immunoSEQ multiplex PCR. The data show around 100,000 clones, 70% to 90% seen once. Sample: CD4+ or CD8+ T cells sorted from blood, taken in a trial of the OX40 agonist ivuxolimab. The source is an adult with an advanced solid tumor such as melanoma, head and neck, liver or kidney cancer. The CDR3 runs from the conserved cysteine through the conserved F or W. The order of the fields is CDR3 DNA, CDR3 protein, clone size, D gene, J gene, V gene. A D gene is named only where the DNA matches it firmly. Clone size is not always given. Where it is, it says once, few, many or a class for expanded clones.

CDR3 DNA: TGTGCCAGCAGCTTAGATGGGGGACTGGGGGAGACCCAGTACTTC
CDR3 protein: CASSLDGGLGETQYF
clone size: NA
D gene: NA
J gene: TRBJ2-5
V gene: TRBV11-2

CDR3 DNA: TGTGCCAGCAGTGACGGGCCATACGAGCAGTACTTC
CDR3 protein: CASSDGPYEQYF
clone size: once
D gene: NA
J gene: TRBJ2-7
V gene: TRBV6-1

CDR3 DNA: TGTGCCAGCAGCTTAAGCTCTGGAAACACCATATATTTT
CDR3 protein: CASSLSSGNTIYF
clone size: NA
D gene: NA
J gene: TRBJ1-3
V gene: TRBV11-2

CDR3 DNA: TGTGCCAGCAGTCCTCACACGGGACTAGCGGGAGTTGGGAATGAGCAGTTCTTC
CDR3 protein: CASSPHTGLAGVGNEQFF
clone size: NA
D gene: TRBD2
J gene: TRBJ2-1
V gene: TRBV28

CDR3 DNA: TGTGCCAGTAGTCCTCTCCGGACAGGGATTTACACTGAAGCTTTCTTT
CDR3 protein: CASSPLRTGIYTEAFF
clone size: NA
D gene: TRBD1
J gene: TRBJ1-1
V gene: TRBV19

CDR3 DNA: TGTGCCTGCACAGGGGTTGTGGCCGGGGAGCTGTTTTTT
CDR3 protein: CACTGVVAGELFF
clone size: NA
D gene: TRBD1
J gene: TRBJ2-2
V gene: TRBV30

CDR3 DNA: TGTGCCAGCAGTTCGGGATCGAAGCCCCAGCATTTT
CDR3 protein: CASSSGSKPQHF
clone size: NA
D gene: NA
J gene: TRBJ1-5
V gene: TRBV28

CDR3 DNA: TGTGCCTGGAGTGTGACTAGGGGTCGAGTTGGGATTCAGTACTTC
CDR3 protein: CAWSVTRGRVGIQYF
clone size: once
D gene: NA
J gene: TRBJ2-4
V gene: TRBV30

CDR3 DNA: TGTGCCAGCAGTGAGCGGACAGGGGGCGGCGGGGAGCTGTTTTTT
CDR3 protein: CASSERTGGGGELFF
clone size: NA
D gene: TRBD1
J gene: TRBJ2-2
V gene: TRBV6-4

CDR3 DNA: TGTGCCAGCAGCTTCGGACAGTTTGGGACCCAGTACTTC
CDR3 protein: CASSFGQFGTQYF
clone size: NA
D gene: NA
J gene: TRBJ2-5
V gene: TRBV7-2

CDR3 DNA: TGTGCCAGCAGCCCAAGGGGCACTCCTTTACCTGGGGCCAACGTCCTGACTTTC
CDR3 protein: CASSPRGTPLPGANVLTF
clone size: once
D gene: NA
J gene: TRBJ2-6
V gene: TRBV11-2